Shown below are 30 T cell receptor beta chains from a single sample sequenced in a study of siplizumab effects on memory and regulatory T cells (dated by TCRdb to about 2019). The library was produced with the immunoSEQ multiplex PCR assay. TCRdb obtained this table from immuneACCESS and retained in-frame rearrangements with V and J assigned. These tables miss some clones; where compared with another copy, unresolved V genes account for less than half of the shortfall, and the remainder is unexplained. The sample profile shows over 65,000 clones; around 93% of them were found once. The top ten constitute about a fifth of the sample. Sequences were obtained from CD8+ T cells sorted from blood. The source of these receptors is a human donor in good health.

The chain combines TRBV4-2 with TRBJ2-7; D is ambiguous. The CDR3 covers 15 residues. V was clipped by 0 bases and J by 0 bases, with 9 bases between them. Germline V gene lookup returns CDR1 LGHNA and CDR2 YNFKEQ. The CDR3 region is CASSQDLRSSYEQYF. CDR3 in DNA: TGTGCCAGCAGCCAAGATCTAAGGAGCTCCTACGAGCAGTACTTC.

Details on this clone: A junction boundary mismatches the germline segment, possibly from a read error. DNA for the CDR3: TGTGCCAGCAGGGAAGACAGGGGGCTAACCTACGAGCAGTACTTC. It specifies CASREDRGLTYEQYF. The chain joins TRBV2 to TRBJ2-7; 10 nucleotides line up with TRBD1. The CDR3 length is 15 residues. Germline V lookup: CDR1 SNHLY, CDR2 FYNNEI.

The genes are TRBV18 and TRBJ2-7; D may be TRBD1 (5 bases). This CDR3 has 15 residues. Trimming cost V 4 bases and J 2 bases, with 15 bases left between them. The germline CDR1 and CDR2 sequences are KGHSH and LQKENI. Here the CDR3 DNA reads TGTGCCAGCTCACGCCCTGGCACAGGTACCTACGAGCAGTACTTC. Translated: CASSRPGTGTYEQYF.

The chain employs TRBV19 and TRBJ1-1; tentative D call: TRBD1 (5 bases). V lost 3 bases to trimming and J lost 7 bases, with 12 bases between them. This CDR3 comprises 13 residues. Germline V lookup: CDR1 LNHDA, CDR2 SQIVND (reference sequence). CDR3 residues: CASSIGLGGEAFF. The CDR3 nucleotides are TGTGCCAGTAGTATTGGATTGGGGGGTGAAGCTTTCTTT.

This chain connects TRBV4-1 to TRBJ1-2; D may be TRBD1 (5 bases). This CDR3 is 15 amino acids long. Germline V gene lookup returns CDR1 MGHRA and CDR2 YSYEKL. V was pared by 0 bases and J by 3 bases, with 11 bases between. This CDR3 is CASSQDRRVDYGYTF. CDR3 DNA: TGCGCCAGCAGCCAAGATCGCAGGGTAGACTATGGCTACACCTTC.

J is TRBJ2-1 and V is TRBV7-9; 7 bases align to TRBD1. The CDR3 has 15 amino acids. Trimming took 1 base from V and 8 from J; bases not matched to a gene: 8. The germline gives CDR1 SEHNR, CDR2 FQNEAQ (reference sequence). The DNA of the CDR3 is TGTGCCAGCAGCTTAGGGCAGGGGGTCATCGATGAGCAGTTCTTC. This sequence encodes CASSLGQGVIDEQFF.

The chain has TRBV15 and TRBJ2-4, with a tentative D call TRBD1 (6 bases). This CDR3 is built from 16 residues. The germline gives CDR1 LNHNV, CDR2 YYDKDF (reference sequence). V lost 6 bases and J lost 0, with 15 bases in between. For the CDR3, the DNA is TGTGCCACCAGGAGTGAGGGGGTCTCAGCCAAAAACATTCAGTACTTC. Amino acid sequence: CATRSEGVSAKNIQYF.

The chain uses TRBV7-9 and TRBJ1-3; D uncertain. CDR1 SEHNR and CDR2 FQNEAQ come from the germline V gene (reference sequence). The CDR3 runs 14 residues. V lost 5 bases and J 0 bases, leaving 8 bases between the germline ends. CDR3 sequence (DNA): TGTGCCAGCAGCCGTGGCGTCTCTGGAAACACCATATATTTT. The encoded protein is CASSRGVSGNTIYF.

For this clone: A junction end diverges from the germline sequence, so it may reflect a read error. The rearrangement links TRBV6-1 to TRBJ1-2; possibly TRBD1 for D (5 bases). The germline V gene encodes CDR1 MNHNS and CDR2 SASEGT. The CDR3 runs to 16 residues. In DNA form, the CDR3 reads TGTGCCAGCAGTGAAGCGGGGGACCCCTTATACCATGGCTACATCTTC. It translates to CASSEAGDPLYHGYIF.

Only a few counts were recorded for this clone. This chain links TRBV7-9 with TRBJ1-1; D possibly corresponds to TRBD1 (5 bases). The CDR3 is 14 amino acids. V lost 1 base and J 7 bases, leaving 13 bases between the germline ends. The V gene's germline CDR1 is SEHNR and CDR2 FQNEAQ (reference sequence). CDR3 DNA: TGTGCCAGCAGCTTAGGAGGGAGAGGGGATGAAGCTTTCTTT. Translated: CASSLGGRGDEAFF.

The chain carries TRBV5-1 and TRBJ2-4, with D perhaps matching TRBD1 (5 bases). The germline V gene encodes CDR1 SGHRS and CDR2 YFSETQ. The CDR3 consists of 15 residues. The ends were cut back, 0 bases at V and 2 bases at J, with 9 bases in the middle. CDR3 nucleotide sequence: TGCGCCAGCAGCTTGGGGGGCTCAACCAAAAACATTCAGTACTTC. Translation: CASSLGGSTKNIQYF.

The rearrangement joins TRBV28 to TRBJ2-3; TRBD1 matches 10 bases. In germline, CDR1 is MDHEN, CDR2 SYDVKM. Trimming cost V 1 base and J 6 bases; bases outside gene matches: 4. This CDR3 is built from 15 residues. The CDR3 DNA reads TGTGCCAGCAGTTTATTGGGGGACAGGGGTGATACGCAGTATTTT. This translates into CASSLLGDRGDTQYF.

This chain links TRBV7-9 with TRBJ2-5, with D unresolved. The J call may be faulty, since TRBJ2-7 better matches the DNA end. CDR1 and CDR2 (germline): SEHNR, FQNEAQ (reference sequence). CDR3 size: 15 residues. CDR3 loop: CASSLALQPSYEQYF. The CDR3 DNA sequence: TGTGCCAGCAGCTTAGCTCTGCAGCCCTCCTACGAGCAGTACTTC.

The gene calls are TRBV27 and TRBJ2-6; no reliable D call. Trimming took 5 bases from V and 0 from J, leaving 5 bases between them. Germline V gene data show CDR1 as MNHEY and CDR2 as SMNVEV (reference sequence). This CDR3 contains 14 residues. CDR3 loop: CASSLSSGANVLTF. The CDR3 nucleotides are TGTGCCAGCAGTCTCAGCTCTGGGGCCAACGTCCTGACTTTC.

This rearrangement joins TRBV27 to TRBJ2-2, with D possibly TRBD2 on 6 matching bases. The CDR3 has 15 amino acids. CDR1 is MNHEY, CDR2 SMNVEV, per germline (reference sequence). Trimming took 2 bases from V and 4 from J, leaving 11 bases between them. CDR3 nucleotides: TGTGCCAGCAGTTTAAACACGGGAGCCACCGGGGAGCTGTTTTTT. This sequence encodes CASSLNTGATGELFF.

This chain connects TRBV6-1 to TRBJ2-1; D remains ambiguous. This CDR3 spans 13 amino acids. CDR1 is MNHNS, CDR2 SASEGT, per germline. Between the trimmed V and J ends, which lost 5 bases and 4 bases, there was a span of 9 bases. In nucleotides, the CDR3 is TGTGCCAGCAGTTATCGGCAATACAATGAGCAGTTCTTC. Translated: CASSYRQYNEQFF.

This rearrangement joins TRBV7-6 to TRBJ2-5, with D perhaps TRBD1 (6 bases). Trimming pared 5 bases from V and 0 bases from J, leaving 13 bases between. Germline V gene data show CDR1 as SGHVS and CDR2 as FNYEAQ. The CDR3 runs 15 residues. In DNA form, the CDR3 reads TGTGCCAGCAGCCTGTACCGGGACAACCAAGAGACCCAGTACTTC. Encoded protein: CASSLYRDNQETQYF.

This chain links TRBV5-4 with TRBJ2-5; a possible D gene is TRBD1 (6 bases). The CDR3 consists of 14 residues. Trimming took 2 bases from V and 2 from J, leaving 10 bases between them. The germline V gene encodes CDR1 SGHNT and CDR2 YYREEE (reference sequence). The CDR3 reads CASSLRQEQETQYF. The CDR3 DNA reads TGTGCCAGCAGCTTAAGACAGGAGCAAGAGACCCAGTACTTC. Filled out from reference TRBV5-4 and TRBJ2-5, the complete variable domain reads ETGVTQSPTHLIKTRGQQVTLRCSSQSGHNTVSWYQQALGQGPQFIFQYYREEENGRGNFPPRFSGLQFPNYSSELNVNALELDDSALYLCASSLRQEQETQYFGPGTRLLVL.

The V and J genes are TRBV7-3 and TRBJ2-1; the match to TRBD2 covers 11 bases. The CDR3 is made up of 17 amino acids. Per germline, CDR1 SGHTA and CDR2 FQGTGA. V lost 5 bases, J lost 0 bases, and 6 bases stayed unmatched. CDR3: CASSLAGGPSSYNEQFF. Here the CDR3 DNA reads TGTGCCAGCAGCCTAGCGGGAGGTCCAAGCTCCTACAATGAGCAGTTCTTC. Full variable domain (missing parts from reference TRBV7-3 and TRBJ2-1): GAGVSQTPSNKVTEKGKYVELRCDPISGHTALYWYRQSLGQGPEFLIYFQGTGAADDSGLPNDRFFAVRPEGSVSTLKIQRTERGDSAVYLCASSLAGGPSSYNEQFFGPGTRLTVL.

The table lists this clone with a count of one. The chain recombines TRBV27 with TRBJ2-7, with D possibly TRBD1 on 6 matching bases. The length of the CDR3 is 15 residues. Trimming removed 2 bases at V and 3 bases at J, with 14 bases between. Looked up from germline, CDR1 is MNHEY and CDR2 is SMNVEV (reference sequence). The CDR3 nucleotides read TGTGCCAGCAGTTTAAGGGGGTCAGGGAGCTACGAGCAGTACTTC. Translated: CASSLRGSGSYEQYF.

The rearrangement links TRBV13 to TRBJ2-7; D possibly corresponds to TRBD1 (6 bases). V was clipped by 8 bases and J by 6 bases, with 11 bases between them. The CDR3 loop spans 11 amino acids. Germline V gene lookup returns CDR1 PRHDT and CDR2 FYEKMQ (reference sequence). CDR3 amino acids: CASQTGSEQYF. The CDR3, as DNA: TGTGCCAGCCAGACAGGCTCCGAGCAGTACTTC.

This CDR3 reads CASSELWTGEEDTQYF. The DNA of the CDR3 is TGTGCCAGCAGTGAACTCTGGACAGGGGAGGAAGATACGCAGTATTTT. The chain links TRBV6-1 to TRBJ2-3; 9 bases agree with TRBD1. This CDR3 region has 16 residues. V was clipped by 2 bases and J by 5 bases; unmatched bases: 8. Germline-derived CDR1 and CDR2 are MNHNS and SASEGT.

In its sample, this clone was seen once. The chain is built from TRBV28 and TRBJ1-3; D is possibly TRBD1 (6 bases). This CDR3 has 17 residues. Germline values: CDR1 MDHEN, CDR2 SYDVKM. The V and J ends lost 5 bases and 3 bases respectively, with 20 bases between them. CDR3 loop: CASSPQGYQAFGNTIYF. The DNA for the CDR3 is TGTGCCAGCAGTCCACAGGGTTATCAGGCGTTTGGAAACACCATATATTTT.

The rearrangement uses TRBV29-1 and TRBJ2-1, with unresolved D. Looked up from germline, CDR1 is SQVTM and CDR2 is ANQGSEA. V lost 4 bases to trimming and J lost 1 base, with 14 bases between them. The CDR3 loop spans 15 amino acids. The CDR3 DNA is TGCAGCGTTGTAGAAGGGTCAATGTCCTACAATGAGCAGTTCTTC. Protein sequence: CSVVEGSMSYNEQFF.

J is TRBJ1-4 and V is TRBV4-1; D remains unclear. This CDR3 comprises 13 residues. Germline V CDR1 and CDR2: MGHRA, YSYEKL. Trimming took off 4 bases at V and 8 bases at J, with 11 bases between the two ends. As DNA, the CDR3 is TGCGCCAGCAGCCTGCAATGGGCCGAAAAACTGTTTTTT. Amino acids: CASSLQWAEKLFF.

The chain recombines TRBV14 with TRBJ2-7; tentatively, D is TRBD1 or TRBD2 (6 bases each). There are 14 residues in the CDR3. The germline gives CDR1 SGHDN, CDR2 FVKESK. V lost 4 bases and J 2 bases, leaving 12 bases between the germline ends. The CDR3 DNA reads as TGTGCCAGCAGCCTTGTGGGGGGCCCCTACGAGCAGTACTTC. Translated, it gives CASSLVGGPYEQYF.

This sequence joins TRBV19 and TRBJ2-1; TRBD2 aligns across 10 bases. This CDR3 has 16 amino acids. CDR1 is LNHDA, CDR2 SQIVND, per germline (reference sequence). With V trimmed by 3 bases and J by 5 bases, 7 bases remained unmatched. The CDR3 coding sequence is TGTGCCAGTAGTATGGAGCGGGAGGGCCGAGACAATGAGCAGTTCTTC. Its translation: CASSMEREGRDNEQFF.

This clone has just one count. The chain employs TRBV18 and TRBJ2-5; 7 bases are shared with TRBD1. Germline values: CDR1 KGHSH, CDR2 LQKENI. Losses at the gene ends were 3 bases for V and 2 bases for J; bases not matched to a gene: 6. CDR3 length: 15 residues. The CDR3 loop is CASSPYDRDQETQYF. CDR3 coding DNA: TGTGCCAGCTCACCGTACGACAGGGATCAAGAGACCCAGTACTTC.

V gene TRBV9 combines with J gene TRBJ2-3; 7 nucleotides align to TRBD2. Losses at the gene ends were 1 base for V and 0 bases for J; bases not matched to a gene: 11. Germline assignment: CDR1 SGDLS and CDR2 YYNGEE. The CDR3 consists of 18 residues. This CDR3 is CASSVSRSSGESTDTQYF. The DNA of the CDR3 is TGTGCCAGCAGCGTAAGCAGATCTAGCGGAGAGAGCACAGATACGCAGTATTTT.

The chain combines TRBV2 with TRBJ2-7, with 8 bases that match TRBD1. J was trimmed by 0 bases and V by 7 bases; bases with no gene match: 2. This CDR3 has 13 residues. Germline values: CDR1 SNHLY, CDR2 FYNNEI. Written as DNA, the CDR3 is TGTGCCAGCATGGGACAGGCCTCCTACGAGCAGTACTTC. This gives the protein CASMGQASYEQYF.